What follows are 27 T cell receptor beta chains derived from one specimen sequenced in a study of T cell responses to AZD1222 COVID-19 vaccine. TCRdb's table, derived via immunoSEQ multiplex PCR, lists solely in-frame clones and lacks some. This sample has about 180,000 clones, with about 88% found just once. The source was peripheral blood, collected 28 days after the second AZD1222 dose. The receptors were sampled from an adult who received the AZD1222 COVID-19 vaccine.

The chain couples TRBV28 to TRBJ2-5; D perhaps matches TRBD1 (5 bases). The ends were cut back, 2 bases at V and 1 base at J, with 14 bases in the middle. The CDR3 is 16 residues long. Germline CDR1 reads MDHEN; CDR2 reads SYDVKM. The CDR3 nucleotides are TGTGCCAGCAGTTTAGTTGGTGGGGCCTTCCAAGAGACCCAGTACTTC. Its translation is CASSLVGGAFQETQYF.

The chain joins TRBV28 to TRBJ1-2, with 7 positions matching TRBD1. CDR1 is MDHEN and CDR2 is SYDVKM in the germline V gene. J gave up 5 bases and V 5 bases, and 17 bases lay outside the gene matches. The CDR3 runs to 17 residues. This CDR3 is CASSPIGTDYKLYGYTF. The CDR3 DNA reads TGTGCCAGCAGTCCTATTGGGACAGATTACAAATTATATGGCTACACCTTC.

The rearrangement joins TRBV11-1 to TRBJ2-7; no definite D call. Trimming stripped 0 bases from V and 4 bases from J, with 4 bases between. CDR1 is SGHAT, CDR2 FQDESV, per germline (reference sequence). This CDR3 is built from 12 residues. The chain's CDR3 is CASSLAEYEQYF. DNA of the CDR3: TGTGCCAGCAGCTTAGCAGAGTACGAGCAGTACTTC.

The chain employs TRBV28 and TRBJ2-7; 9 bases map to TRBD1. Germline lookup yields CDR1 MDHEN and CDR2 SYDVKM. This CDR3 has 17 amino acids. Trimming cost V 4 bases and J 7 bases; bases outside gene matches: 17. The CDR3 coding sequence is TGTGCCAGCAGTTCCCTAACTACAGGGGGCGTTGGGGTAGAGCAGTACTTC. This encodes CASSSLTTGGVGVEQYF.

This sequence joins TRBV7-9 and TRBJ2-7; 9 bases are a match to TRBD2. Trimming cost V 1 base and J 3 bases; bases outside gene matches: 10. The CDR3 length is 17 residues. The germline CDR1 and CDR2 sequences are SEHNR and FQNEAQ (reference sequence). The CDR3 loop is CASSLGGVAGVIYEQYF. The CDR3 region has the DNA TGTGCCAGCAGCTTAGGTGGAGTAGCGGGAGTGATCTACGAGCAGTACTTC.

CDR3 amino acids: CASGATGTDTQYF. The CDR3 coding sequence is TGTGCCAGCGGGGCGACGGGGACAGATACGCAGTATTTT. V usage is TRBV7-3 and J usage is TRBJ2-3; possibly TRBD1 or TRBD2 for D (5 bases each). The CDR3 consists of 13 residues. Trimming removed 8 bases at V and 3 bases at J, with 12 bases between. Germline CDR1 reads SGHTA; CDR2 reads FQGTGA. Filled out from reference TRBV7-3 and TRBJ2-3, the complete variable domain reads GAGVSQTPSNKVTEKGKYVELRCDPISGHTALYWYRQSLGQGPEFLIYFQGTGAADDSGLPNDRFFAVRPEGSVSTLKIQRTERGDSAVYLCASGATGTDTQYFGPGTRLTVL.

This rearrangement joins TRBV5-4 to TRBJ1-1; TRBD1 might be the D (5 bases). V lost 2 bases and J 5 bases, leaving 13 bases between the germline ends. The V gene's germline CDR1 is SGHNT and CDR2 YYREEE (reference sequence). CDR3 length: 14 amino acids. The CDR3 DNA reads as TGTGCCAGCAGCTTTAGGGGTGTAAGGACTGAAGCTTTCTTT. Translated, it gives CASSFRGVRTEAFF.

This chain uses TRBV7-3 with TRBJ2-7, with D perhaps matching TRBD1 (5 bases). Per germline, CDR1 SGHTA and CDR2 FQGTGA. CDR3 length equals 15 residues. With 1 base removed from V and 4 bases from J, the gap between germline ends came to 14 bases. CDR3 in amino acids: CASSLSPQAQYEQYF. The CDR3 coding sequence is TGTGCCAGCAGCTTAAGCCCACAGGCTCAGTACGAGCAGTACTTC.

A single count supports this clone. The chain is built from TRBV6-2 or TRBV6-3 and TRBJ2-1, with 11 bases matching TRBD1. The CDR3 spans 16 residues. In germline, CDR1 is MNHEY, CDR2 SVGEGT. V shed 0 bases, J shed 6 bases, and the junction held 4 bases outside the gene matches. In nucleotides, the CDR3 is TGTGCCAGCAGTTACTCGGGACAGGGGGTTATCAATGAGCAGTTCTTC. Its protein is CASSYSGQGVINEQFF.

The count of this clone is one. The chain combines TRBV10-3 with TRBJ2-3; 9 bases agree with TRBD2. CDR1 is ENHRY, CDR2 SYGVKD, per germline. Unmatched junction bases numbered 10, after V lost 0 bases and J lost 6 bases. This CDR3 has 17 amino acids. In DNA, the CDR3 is TGTGCCATCAGTGAGTCGACCCCCGGGACTAGCTACGATACGCAGTATTTT. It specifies CAISESTPGTSYDTQYF.

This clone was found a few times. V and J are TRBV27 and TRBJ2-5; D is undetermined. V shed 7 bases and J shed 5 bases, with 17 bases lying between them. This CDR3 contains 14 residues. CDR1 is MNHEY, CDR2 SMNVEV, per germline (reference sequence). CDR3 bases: TGTGCCAGCATGAACTATGACCCCGAGGAGACCCAGTACTTC. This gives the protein CASMNYDPEETQYF.

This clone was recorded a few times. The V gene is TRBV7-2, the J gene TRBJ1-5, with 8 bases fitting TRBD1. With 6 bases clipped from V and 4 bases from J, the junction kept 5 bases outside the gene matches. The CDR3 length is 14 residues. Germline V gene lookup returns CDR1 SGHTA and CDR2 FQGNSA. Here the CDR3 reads CASRDRDSNQPQHF. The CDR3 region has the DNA TGTGCCAGCAGGGACAGGGATTCAAATCAGCCCCAGCATTTT.

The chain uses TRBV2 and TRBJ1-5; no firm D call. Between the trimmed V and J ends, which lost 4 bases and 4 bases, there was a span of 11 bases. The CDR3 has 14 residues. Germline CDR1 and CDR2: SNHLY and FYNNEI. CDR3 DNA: TGTGCCAGCAGTGGGGTACAGACTAATCAGCCCCAGCATTTT. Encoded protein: CASSGVQTNQPQHF.

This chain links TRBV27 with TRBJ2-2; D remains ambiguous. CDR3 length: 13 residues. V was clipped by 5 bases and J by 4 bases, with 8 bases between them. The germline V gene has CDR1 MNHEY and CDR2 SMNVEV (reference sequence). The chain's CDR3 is CASSPGFTGELFF. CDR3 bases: TGTGCCAGCAGTCCCGGGTTCACCGGGGAGCTGTTTTTT.

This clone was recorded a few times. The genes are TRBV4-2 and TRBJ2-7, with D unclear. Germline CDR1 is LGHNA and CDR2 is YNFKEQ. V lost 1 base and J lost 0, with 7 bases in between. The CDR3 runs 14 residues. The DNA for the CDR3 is TGTGCCAGCAGCCAAGCGGTCTCCTCCTACGAGCAGTACTTC. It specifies CASSQAVSSYEQYF.

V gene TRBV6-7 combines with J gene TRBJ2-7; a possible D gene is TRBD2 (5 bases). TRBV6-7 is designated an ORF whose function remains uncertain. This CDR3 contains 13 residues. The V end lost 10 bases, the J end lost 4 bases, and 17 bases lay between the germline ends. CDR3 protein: CAKHPGSQYEQYF. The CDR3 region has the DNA TGTGCCAAGCATCCGGGATCCCAATACGAGCAGTACTTC.

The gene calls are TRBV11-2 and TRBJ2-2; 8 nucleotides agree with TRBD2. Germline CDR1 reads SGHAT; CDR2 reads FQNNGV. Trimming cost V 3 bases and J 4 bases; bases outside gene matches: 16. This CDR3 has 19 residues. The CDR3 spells CASSLGRFLREGLTGELFF. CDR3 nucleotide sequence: TGTGCCAGCAGCTTGGGCCGCTTTTTACGGGAGGGCCTCACCGGGGAGCTGTTTTTT.

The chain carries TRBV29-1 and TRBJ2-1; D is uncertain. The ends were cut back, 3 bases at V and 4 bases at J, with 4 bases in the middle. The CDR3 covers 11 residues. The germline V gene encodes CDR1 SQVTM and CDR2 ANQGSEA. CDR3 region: CSVDSYNEQFF. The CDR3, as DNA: TGCAGCGTTGACAGTTACAATGAGCAGTTCTTC.

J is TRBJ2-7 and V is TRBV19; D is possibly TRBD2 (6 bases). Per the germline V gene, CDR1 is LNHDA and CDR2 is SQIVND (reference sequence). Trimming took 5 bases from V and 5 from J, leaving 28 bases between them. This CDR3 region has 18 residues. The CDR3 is CASSLGHLRGPVADEQYF. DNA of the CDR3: TGTGCCAGTAGTCTAGGACACCTTCGGGGACCCGTAGCGGACGAGCAGTACTTC.

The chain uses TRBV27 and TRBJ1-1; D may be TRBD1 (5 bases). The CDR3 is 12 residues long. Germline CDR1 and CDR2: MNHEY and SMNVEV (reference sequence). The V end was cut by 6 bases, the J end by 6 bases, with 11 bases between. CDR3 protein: CASSRGFAEAFF. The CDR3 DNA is TGTGCCAGCAGCCGGGGGTTCGCTGAAGCTTTCTTT.

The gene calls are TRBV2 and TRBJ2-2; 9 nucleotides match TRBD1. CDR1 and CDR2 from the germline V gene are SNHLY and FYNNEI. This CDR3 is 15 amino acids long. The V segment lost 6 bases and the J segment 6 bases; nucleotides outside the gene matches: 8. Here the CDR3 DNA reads TGTGCCAGCAGCGATCCGGGACAGGGAGCCGGGGAGCTGTTTTTT. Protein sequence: CASSDPGQGAGELFF. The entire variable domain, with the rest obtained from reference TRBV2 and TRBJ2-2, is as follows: EPEVTQTPSHQVTQMGQEVILRCVPISNHLYFYWYRQILGQKVEFLVSFYNNEISEKSEIFDDQFSVERPDGSNFTLKIRSTKLEDSAMYFCASSDPGQGAGELFFGEGSRLTVL.

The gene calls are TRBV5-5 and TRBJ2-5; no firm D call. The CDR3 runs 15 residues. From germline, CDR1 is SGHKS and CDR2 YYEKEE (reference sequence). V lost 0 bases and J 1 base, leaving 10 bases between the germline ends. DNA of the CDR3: TGTGCCAGCAGCTTGGTCTCGGGCGGCCAAGAGACCCAGTACTTC. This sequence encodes CASSLVSGGQETQYF.

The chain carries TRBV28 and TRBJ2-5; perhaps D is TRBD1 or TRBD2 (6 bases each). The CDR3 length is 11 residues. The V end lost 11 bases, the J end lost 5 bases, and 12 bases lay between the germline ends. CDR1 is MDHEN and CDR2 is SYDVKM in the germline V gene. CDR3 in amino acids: CAVGGGETQYF. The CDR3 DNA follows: TGTGCCGTCGGGGGCGGGGAGACCCAGTACTTC.

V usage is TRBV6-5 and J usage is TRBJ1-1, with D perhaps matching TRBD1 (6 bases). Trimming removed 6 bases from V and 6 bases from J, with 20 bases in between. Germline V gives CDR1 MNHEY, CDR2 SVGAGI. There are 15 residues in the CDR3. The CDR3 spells CASRLGGGRSAEAFF. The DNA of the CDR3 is TGTGCCAGCAGATTAGGGGGGGGTAGGTCCGCTGAAGCTTTCTTT.

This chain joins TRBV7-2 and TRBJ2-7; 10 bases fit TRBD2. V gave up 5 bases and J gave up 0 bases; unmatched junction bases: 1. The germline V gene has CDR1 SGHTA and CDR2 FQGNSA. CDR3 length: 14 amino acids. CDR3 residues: CASSGTSASYEQYF. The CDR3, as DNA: TGTGCCAGCAGCGGGACTAGCGCCTCCTACGAGCAGTACTTC.

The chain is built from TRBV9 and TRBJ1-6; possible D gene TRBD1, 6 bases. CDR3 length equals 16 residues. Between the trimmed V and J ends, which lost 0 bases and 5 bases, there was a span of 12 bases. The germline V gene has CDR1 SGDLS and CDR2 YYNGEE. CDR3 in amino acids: CASSVETGWDNSPLHF. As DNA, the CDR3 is TGTGCCAGCAGCGTAGAAACAGGGTGGGATAATTCACCCCTCCACTTT. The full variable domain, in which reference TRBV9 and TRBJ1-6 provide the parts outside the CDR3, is DSGVTQTPKHLITATGQRVTLRCSPRSGDLSVYWYQQSLDQGLQFLIQYYNGEERAKGNILERFSAQQFPDLHSELNLSSLELGDSALYFCASSVETGWDNSPLHFGNGTRLTVT.

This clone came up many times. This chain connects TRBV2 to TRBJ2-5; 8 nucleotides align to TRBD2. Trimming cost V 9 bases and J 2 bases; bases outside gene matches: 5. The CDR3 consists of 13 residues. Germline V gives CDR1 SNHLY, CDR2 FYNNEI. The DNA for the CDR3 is TGTGCCAGGGGCCCGGGGGGGCAAGAGACCCAGTACTTC. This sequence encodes CARGPGGQETQYF.